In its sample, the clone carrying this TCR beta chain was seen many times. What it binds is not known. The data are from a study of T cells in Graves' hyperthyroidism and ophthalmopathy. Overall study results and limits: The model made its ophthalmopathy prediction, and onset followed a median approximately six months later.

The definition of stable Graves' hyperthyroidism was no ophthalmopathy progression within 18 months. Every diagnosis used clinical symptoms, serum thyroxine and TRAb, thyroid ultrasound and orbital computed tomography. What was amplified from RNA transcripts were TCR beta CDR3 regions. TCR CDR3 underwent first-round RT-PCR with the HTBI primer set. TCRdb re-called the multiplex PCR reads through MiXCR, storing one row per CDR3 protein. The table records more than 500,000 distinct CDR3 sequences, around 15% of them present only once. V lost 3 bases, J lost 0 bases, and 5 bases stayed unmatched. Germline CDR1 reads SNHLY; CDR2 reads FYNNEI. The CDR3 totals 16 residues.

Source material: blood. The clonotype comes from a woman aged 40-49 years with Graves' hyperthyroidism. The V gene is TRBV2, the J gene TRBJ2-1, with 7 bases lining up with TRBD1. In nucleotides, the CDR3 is TGTGCCAGCAGTGAGCTGGGACAGAGCTCCTACAATGAGCAGTTCTTC. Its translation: CASSELGQSSYNEQFF.